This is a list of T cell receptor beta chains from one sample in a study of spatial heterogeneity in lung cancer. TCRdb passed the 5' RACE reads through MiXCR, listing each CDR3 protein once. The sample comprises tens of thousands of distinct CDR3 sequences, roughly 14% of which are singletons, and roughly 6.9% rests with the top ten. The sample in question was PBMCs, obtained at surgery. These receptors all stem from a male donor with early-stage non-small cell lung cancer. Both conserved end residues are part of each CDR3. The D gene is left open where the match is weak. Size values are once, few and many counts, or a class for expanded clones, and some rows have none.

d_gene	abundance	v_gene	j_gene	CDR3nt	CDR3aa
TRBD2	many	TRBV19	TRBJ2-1	TGTGCCAGTATGACTAGCGGGAGCCTTCACAATGAGCAGTTCTTC	CASMTSGSLHNEQFF
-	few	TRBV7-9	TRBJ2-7	TGTGCCAGCAGCTTGGGGGGGCCACTTACCTCCTACGAGCAGTACTTC	CASSLGGPLTSYEQYF
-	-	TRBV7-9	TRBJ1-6	TGTGCCAGCAGCTTGGACGCATTTAATTCACCCCTCCACTTT	CASSLDAFNSPLHF
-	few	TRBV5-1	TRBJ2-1	TGCGCCAGCAGCTTGGCCGACAGGCGCTCCTACAATGAGCAGTTCTTC	CASSLADRRSYNEQFF
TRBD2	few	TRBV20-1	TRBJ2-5	TGCAGTGCTAGCCTAGCGGGAGGTCGGGAGACCCAGTACTTC	CSASLAGGRETQYF
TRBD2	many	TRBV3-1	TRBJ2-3	TGTGCCAGCAGCCAAGTCCTCTTTACAGCGGGAGTTACAGATACGCAGTATTTT	CASSQVLFTAGVTDTQYF
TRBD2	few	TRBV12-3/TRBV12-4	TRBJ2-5	TGTGCCAGCAGCCCGAGCGGGAGTGGCGGGACCCAGTACTTC	CASSPSGSGGTQYF
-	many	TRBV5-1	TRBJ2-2	TGCGCCAGCAGCTTCGGGAACACCGGGGAGCTGTTTTTT	CASSFGNTGELFF
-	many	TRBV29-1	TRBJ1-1	TGCAGCGTCAGTGTGACACCTATGAACACTGAAGCTTTCTTT	CSVSVTPMNTEAFF
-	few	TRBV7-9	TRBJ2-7	TGTGCCACCCAGAGCGGCAACTCCTACGAGCAGTACTTC	CATQSGNSYEQYF
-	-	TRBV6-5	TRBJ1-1	TGTGCCAGCAGTTACCAGTCATGGGGGAACACTGAAGCTTTCTTT	CASSYQSWGNTEAFF
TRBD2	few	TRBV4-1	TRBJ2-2	TGCGCCAGCAGACAACAACTAGCGGGAAGCACCGGGGAGCTGTTTTTT	CASRQQLAGSTGELFF
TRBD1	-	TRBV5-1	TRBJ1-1	TGCGCCAGCAGCTTTACAGGGGCGGACACTGAAGCTTTCTTT	CASSFTGADTEAFF
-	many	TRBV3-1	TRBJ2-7	TGTGCCAGCAGCCAAATTAGCTCCCAGACCGAGCAGTACTTC	CASSQISSQTEQYF
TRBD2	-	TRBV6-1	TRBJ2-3	TGTGCCAGTCCTCAATCCCGGGCCCGGGGGGCAGATACGCAGTATTTT	CASPQSRARGADTQYF
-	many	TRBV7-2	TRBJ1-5	TGTGCCAGCAGCTTAAACTCAGGGCAGAGAGATCAGCCCCAGCATTTT	CASSLNSGQRDQPQHF
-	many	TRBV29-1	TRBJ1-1	TGCAGCGTAAATGGACAGCAAGCTTTCTTT	CSVNGQQAFF
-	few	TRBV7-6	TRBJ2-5	TGTGCCAGCAGCTTATCCCCCGGGGGCGGAGGGACCCAGTACTTC	CASSLSPGGGGTQYF
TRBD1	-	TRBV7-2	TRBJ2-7	TGTGCCAGCAGCTTAATGGGGACAGGGCCATACGCGCAGTACTTC	CASSLMGTGPYAQYF
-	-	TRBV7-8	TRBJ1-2	TGTGCCAGCAGCTTAGCGGGGAGGTCGTATGGCTATGGCTACACCTTC	CASSLAGRSYGYGYTF
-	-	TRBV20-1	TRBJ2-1	TGCAGTGCATTACTAACCTACAATGAGCAGTTCTTC	CSALLTYNEQFF
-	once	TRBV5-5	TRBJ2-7	TGTGCCAGCAGCTTACCGGACAGCTATTTCGGGCAGTACTTC	CASSLPDSYFGQYF
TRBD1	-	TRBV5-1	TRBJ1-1	TGCGCCAGCAGCCCCCGTGGTCCGGGGACAGGGGTCACTGAAGCTTTCTTT	CASSPRGPGTGVTEAFF
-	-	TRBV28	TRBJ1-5	TGTGCCAGCATAGGTCGGGGGGCGCGAGGCAATCAGCCCCAGCATTTT	CASIGRGARGNQPQHF
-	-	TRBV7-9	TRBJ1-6	TGTGCCAGCAGCTTAGTTAATTCACCCCTCCACTTT	CASSLVNSPLHF
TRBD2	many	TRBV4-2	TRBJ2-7	TGTGCCAGCAGCCAAGTAGAGCGGGGGGCCAGGTACGAGCAGTACTTC	CASSQVERGARYEQYF
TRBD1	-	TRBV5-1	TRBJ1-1	TGCGCCAGCAGCTTGGGTGGCGGACAGGGGGCTGGGAACACTGAAGCTTTCTTT	CASSLGGGQGAGNTEAFF
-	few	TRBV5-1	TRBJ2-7	TGCGCCAGCAGCTTGATTGAGGTTTCCTACGAGCAGTACTTC	CASSLIEVSYEQYF
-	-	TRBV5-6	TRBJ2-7	TGTGCCAGCAGCATCGGGACGGGCCACTACGAGCAGTACTTC	CASSIGTGHYEQYF
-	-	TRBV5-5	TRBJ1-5	TGTGCCAGCAGCTTGGAAGGGGACAATCAGCCCCAGCATTTT	CASSLEGDNQPQHF
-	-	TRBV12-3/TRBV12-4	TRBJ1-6	TGTGCCAGCAGCCTGAACACGGGCTCCTATAATTCACCCCTCCACTTT	CASSLNTGSYNSPLHF
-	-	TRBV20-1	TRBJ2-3	TGCAGTGCTAGAGATAGTGCCCTAGATACGCAGTATTTT	CSARDSALDTQYF
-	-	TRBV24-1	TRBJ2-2	TGTGCCACCTCTCAAACAGGGAACACCGGGGAGCTGTTTTTT	CATSQTGNTGELFF